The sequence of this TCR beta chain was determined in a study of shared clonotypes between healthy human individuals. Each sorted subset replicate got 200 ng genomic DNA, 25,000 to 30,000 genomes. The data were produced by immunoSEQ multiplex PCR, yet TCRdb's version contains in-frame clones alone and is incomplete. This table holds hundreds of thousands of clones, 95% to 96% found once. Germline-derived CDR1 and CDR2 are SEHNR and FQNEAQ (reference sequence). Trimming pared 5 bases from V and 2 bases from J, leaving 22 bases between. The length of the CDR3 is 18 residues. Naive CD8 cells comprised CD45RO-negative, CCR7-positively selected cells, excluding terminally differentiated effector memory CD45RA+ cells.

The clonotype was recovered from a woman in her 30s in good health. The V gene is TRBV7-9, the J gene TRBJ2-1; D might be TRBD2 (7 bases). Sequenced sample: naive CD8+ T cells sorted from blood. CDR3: CASSRGWAGASPYNEQFF. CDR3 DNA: TGTGCCAGCAGCCGCGGGTGGGCGGGGGCGAGTCCCTACAATGAGCAGTTCTTC.